Below are 32 T cell receptor beta chains sequenced from a single sample in a study of T-cell memory formation after mild COVID-19. TCRdb re-derived calls from the 5' RACE reads in MiXCR, one entry per CDR3 protein. The repertoire includes 550,000 to 600,000 distinct CDR3 sequences, 15% to 20% of them detected once, and around 7.8% sits in the top ten. The specimen was PBMCs or a T cell subset sorted from them (not recorded which). The receptors here all came from an adult woman who had mild COVID-19 (a few samples of this study predate the infection). Cell type and time point are not known.

The chain links TRBV29-1 to TRBJ2-7; D perhaps matches TRBD1 (6 bases). Germline V lookup: CDR1 SQVTM, CDR2 ANQGSEA. The V end was cut by 7 bases, the J end by 4 bases, with 17 bases between. The CDR3 extends over 13 amino acids. CDR3 nucleotide sequence: TGCAGCGGTAGCGTGGGGGCTTCGTACGAGCAGTACTTC. Translated: CSGSVGASYEQYF.

The V call is TRBV3-1, the J call TRBJ2-1; D is possibly TRBD1 (5 bases). V shed 4 bases and J shed 8 bases, with 15 bases lying between them. Germline CDR1 is LGHDT and CDR2 is YNNKEL (reference sequence). This CDR3 has 14 residues. CDR3 sequence (DNA): TGTGCCAGCAGCCGGACAAGGGGTGGGTATGAGCAGTTCTTC. Translating gives CASSRTRGGYEQFF.

V and J are TRBV5-1 and TRBJ2-3; D not resolved. Germline V CDR1 and CDR2: SGHRS, YFSETQ. V lost 4 bases to trimming and J lost 4 bases, with 10 bases between them. This CDR3 region has 13 residues. The DNA of the CDR3 is TGCGCCAGCAGCATAGACCCTCCAGATACGCAGTATTTT. This encodes CASSIDPPDTQYF.

V usage is TRBV24-1 and J usage is TRBJ2-3; 7 nucleotides align to TRBD1. CDR3 size: 18 residues. Germline V CDR1 and CDR2: KGHDR, SFDVKD. Trimming at V came to 2 bases and at J to 1 base, leaving 11 bases not matched to a gene. The CDR3 sequence is CATSDYGQARWGTDTQYF. In DNA, the CDR3 is TGTGCCACCAGTGATTATGGACAGGCTAGATGGGGCACAGATACGCAGTATTTT.

J is TRBJ2-5 and V is TRBV6-5; 9 bases line up with TRBD1. The CDR3 is 15 amino acids. J gave up 10 bases and V 6 bases, and 15 bases lay outside the gene matches. Looked up from germline, CDR1 is MNHEY and CDR2 is SVGAGI. CDR3 sequence (DNA): TGTGCCAGCAGCCCTGGGACAGGGCCTTATCTTGACCAGTACTTC. The encoded protein is CASSPGTGPYLDQYF.

This rearrangement joins TRBV5-1 to TRBJ2-1; 8 bases are a match to TRBD2. The J segment lost 9 bases and the V segment lost 2 bases, leaving 7 bases of the junction unmatched. Per the germline V gene, CDR1 is SGHRS and CDR2 is YFSETQ. This CDR3 contains 14 residues. The CDR3 sequence is CASSFSSGRREQFF. The CDR3 DNA reads as TGCGCCAGCAGCTTCTCCAGCGGGAGACGTGAGCAGTTCTTC.

The table lists this clonotype with a few counts. V and J are TRBV7-8 and TRBJ2-1, with D maybe TRBD2 (5 bases). The CDR3 is 13 amino acids. Trimming pared 1 base from V and 10 bases from J, leaving 11 bases between. Germline V gene lookup returns CDR1 SGHVS and CDR2 FQNEAQ. CDR3 in DNA: TGTGCCAGCAGCTTAGGCGAGAGGGAAGAGCAGTTCTTC. Protein sequence: CASSLGEREEQFF. The full variable domain, rest sourced from reference TRBV7-8 and TRBJ2-1, is GAGVSQSPRYKVAKRGQDVALRCDPISGHVSLFWYQQALGQGPEFLTYFQNEAQLDKSGLPSDRFFAERPEGSVSTLKIQRTQQEDSAVYLCASSLGEREEQFFGPGTRLTVL.

This clonotype was detected only a few times. The rearrangement joins TRBV7-2 to TRBJ1-2; possible D gene TRBD1, 5 bases. The CDR3 has 15 amino acids. V lost 1 base and J 13 bases, leaving 22 bases between the germline ends. The germline CDR1 and CDR2 sequences are SGHTA and FQGNSA. The CDR3 region is CASSLDPGQSRSSTF. The CDR3 region has the DNA TGTGCCAGCAGCTTAGATCCCGGACAATCGAGGTCATCCACCTTC.

This clonotype was seen a handful of times. The chain is built from TRBV12-3 or TRBV12-4 and TRBJ2-5; 9 bases map to TRBD2. The CDR3 contains 17 residues. Trimming took 5 bases from V and 11 from J; bases not matched to a gene: 21. DNA for the CDR3: TGTGCCAGCAGTCCACTCGAATTTACCGGGACTAGCACCAGACAGTACTTC. Translating it yields CASSPLEFTGTSTRQYF.

This clonotype was seen a few times. CDR3 coding DNA: TGTGCCAGTAGTATGTGGGGACAGCCTGGGGCTGAAGCTTTCTTT. As protein: CASSMWGQPGAEAFF. J is TRBJ1-1 and V is TRBV19; 7 bases fit TRBD1. The CDR3 is 15 amino acids. V trimming: 3 bases; J trimming: 6 bases; junction bases outside the gene matches: 10. The V gene's germline CDR1 is LNHDA and CDR2 SQIVND (reference sequence).

The V gene is TRBV5-1, the J gene TRBJ1-4, with D hard to call. The CDR3 has 18 residues. V lost 0 bases and J lost 0, with 15 bases in between. Germline V gives CDR1 SGHRS, CDR2 YFSETQ. The CDR3: CASSLDPLGGATNEKLFF. The CDR3 DNA reads as TGCGCCAGCAGCTTGGATCCCTTAGGTGGTGCAACTAATGAAAAACTGTTTTTT.

This clonotype turned up a few times. J is TRBJ1-2 and V is TRBV27, with D uncertain. Germline CDR1 and CDR2: MNHEY and SMNVEV (reference sequence). V was clipped by 4 bases and J by 5 bases, with 11 bases between them. The CDR3 runs to 13 residues. The CDR3 sequence is CASSSEVGYGYTF. In DNA form, the CDR3 reads TGTGCCAGCAGTTCCGAGGTGGGATATGGCTACACCTTC.

This sequence joins TRBV6-5 and TRBJ2-7; D is possibly TRBD2 (5 bases). This CDR3 is 14 amino acids long. Germline V lookup: CDR1 MNHEY, CDR2 SVGAGI. Trimming removed 6 bases from V and 0 bases from J, with 12 bases in between. The CDR3 DNA reads TGTGCCAGCAGAGAATGGGAGAGCTCCTACGAGCAGTACTTC. It is translated as CASREWESSYEQYF.

This clonotype was observed a handful of times. The rearrangement joins TRBV5-1 to TRBJ2-1; 10 bases are a match to TRBD2. The CDR3 spans 15 residues. J was trimmed by 7 bases and V by 0 bases; bases with no gene match: 4. Per germline, CDR1 SGHRS and CDR2 YFSETQ. For the CDR3, the DNA is TGCGCCAGCAGCTTGGTTCTAGCGGGGGAAAATGAGCAGTTCTTC. Protein product: CASSLVLAGENEQFF. Supplemented by reference TRBV5-1 and TRBJ2-1, the full variable domain reads KAGVTQTPRYLIKTRGQQVTLSCSPISGHRSVSWYQQTPGQGLQFLFEYFSETQRNKGNFPGRFSGRQFSNSRSEMNVSTLELGDSALYLCASSLVLAGENEQFFGPGTRLTVL.

The chain has TRBV12-3 or TRBV12-4 and TRBJ2-5; D is unclear. This CDR3 spans 13 amino acids. The V end was cut by 6 bases, the J end by 2 bases, with 10 bases between. DNA of the CDR3: TGTGCCAGCAGGCGACGGCTACAAGAGACCCAGTACTTC. As protein: CASRRRLQETQYF.

CDR3 residues: CASTRDRGETQYF. Written as DNA, the CDR3 is TGTGCCAGCACTCGGGACAGGGGTGAGACCCAGTACTTC. The V gene is TRBV12-3 or TRBV12-4, the J gene TRBJ2-5; 10 bases match TRBD1. V dropped 7 bases and J dropped 5; count of bases not matched to a gene: 4. The CDR3 totals 13 residues.

The genes are TRBV23-1 and TRBJ1-5, with TRBD1 as a possible D gene (6 bases). TRBV23-1 is designated an ORF whose function remains uncertain. The CDR3 extends over 15 amino acids. The germline V and J ends were trimmed by 7 bases and 2 bases, with 15 bases remaining between them. The chain's CDR3 is CASTRGARGNQPQHF. The CDR3 DNA sequence: TGCGCCAGCACCCGGGGGGCGCGGGGCAATCAGCCCCAGCATTTT.

The chain recombines TRBV7-9 with TRBJ2-1, with D perhaps TRBD2 (6 bases). V was shortened by 6 bases and J by 7 bases, with 13 bases between the two germline ends. CDR1 SEHNR and CDR2 FQNEAQ come from the germline V gene (reference sequence). This CDR3 contains 13 residues. The CDR3 DNA reads TGTGCCAGCAGACCCAGTGGGGGGAATGAGCAGTTCTTC. Amino acid sequence: CASRPSGGNEQFF. The full variable domain, rest sourced from reference TRBV7-9 and TRBJ2-1, is DTGVSQNPRHKITKRGQNVTFRCDPISEHNRLYWYRQTLGQGPEFLTYFQNEAQLEKSRLLSDRFSAERPKGSFSTLEIQRTEQGDSAMYLCASRPSGGNEQFFGPGTRLTVL.

This clonotype turned up a few times. The chain uses TRBV6-1 and TRBJ1-5, with D tentatively TRBD1 (5 bases). The CDR3 sequence is 14 residues long. V lost 3 bases and J 6 bases, leaving 12 bases between the germline ends. Germline V gene sequence: CDR1 MNHNS, CDR2 SASEGT. As DNA, the CDR3 is TGTGCCAGCAGTGAGAGGCAGGGCAGTCAGCCCCAGCATTTT. Translating gives CASSERQGSQPQHF.

This clonotype was observed a few times. The CDR3 coding sequence is TGCGCCAGCAGCTTCGGGGGCCACTCCTACGAGCAGTACTTC. It specifies CASSFGGHSYEQYF. The rearrangement links TRBV5-1 to TRBJ2-7, with D perhaps being TRBD1 or TRBD2 (6 bases each). This CDR3 spans 14 amino acids. Looked up from germline, CDR1 is SGHRS and CDR2 is YFSETQ. The germline V and J ends were trimmed by 2 bases and 0 bases, with 9 bases remaining between them.

The CDR3 is CASSLGTSGEAWNEQFF. DNA of the CDR3: TGTGCCAGTAGCTTGGGGACTAGCGGGGAAGCGTGGAATGAGCAGTTCTTC. The chain employs TRBV19 and TRBJ2-1; 13 bases fit TRBD2. CDR1 and CDR2 from the germline V gene are LNHDA and SQIVND (reference sequence). This CDR3 is 17 amino acids long. J was trimmed by 7 bases and V by 6 bases; bases with no gene match: 12.

This clonotype was counted ten times or more. The rearrangement links TRBV29-1 to TRBJ1-2; unclear D gene. CDR1 SQVTM and CDR2 ANQGSEA come from the germline V gene. This CDR3 spans 14 amino acids. V was clipped by 6 bases and J by 7 bases, with 21 bases between them. In DNA form, the CDR3 reads TGCAGCGTCCTGATACGGGCCCTGGGAGGTGGCTACACCTTC. This encodes CSVLIRALGGGYTF. The complete variable domain, with remaining parts taken from reference TRBV29-1 and TRBJ1-2, reads SAVISQKPSRDICQRGTSLTIQCQVDSQVTMMFWYRQQPGQSLTLIATANQGSEATYESGFVIDKFPISRPNLTFSTLTVSNMSPEDSSIYLCSVLIRALGGGYTFGSGTRLTVV.

This clonotype was observed a handful of times. The genes are TRBV24-1 and TRBJ2-7, with TRBD1 identical over 10 bases. The germline CDR1 and CDR2 sequences are KGHDR and SFDVKD. V gave up 6 bases and J gave up 5 bases; unmatched junction bases: 6. The CDR3 runs 14 residues. The CDR3 loop is CATSMTGGPNEQYF. The CDR3 nucleotides read TGTGCCACCAGTATGACAGGGGGCCCAAACGAGCAGTACTTC.

This clonotype came up a few times. The chain has TRBV20-1 and TRBJ2-7; D call uncertain. The ends were cut back, 0 bases at V and 4 bases at J, with 7 bases in the middle. Germline lookup yields CDR1 DFQATT and CDR2 SNEGSKA (reference sequence). This CDR3 has 12 residues. The DNA for the CDR3 is TGCAGTGCTAGAGAAACCCAATACGAGCAGTACTTC. Protein: CSARETQYEQYF.

The chain joins TRBV27 to TRBJ1-6, with D maybe TRBD1 (6 bases). The V gene lost 6 bases and the J gene lost 4 bases, with 13 bases spanning the gap. The CDR3 extends over 15 amino acids. Germline V gene lookup returns CDR1 MNHEY and CDR2 SMNVEV (reference sequence). Written as DNA, the CDR3 is TGTGCCAGCAGAGACTCAGGGGTTTATAATTCACCCCTCCACTTT. It is translated as CASRDSGVYNSPLHF.

V usage is TRBV18 and J usage is TRBJ1-1, with D hard to call. V lost 3 bases to trimming and J lost 4 bases, with 9 bases between them. The CDR3 loop spans 13 amino acids. Germline CDR1 and CDR2: KGHSH and LQKENI. The CDR3 nucleotides read TGTGCCAGCTCACCCCGAGAGGGCACTGAAGCTTTCTTT. Protein sequence: CASSPREGTEAFF.

The V and J genes are TRBV7-3 and TRBJ2-1, with TRBD2 matching 8 bases. V was clipped by 1 base and J by 0 bases; unmatched bases: 8. This CDR3 region has 18 residues. Germline V gene lookup returns CDR1 SGHTA and CDR2 FQGTGA. The CDR3 region has the DNA TGTGCCAGCAGCTTAAGATCTAGCGGGTTCGACTCCTACAATGAGCAGTTCTTC. This codes for CASSLRSSGFDSYNEQFF. Supplemented by reference TRBV7-3 and TRBJ2-1, the full variable domain reads GAGVSQTPSNKVTEKGKYVELRCDPISGHTALYWYRQSLGQGPEFLIYFQGTGAADDSGLPNDRFFAVRPEGSVSTLKIQRTERGDSAVYLCASSLRSSGFDSYNEQFFGPGTRLTVL.

This clonotype was seen a few times. The gene calls are TRBV15 and TRBJ2-4, with TRBD1 matching 7 bases. The CDR3 extends over 18 amino acids. V lost 4 bases and J lost 11; bases outside the gene matches: 23. Germline CDR1 LNHNV, CDR2 YYDKDF (reference sequence). CDR3 protein: CATSKRQGGKGGKTFQYF. CDR3 nucleotide sequence: TGTGCCACCAGCAAGAGACAGGGTGGAAAAGGAGGAAAAACATTTCAGTACTTC.

Only a few counts were recorded for this clonotype. The CDR3 DNA sequence: TGTGCCAGCAGCTTGGAGGACAGGGGGAACACCGGGGAGCTGTTTTTT. The encoded protein is CASSLEDRGNTGELFF. The J gene is TRBJ2-2, the V gene TRBV5-6, with 9 positions matching TRBD1. The germline V gene has CDR1 SGHDT and CDR2 YYEEEE. The CDR3 totals 16 residues. V trimming: 0 bases; J trimming: 1 base; junction bases outside the gene matches: 1.

This chain uses TRBV15 with TRBJ1-5; D call uncertain. Germline V gene data show CDR1 as LNHNV and CDR2 as YYDKDF (reference sequence). V was shortened by 1 base and J by 3 bases, with 7 bases between the two germline ends. The CDR3 contains 14 residues. The DNA for the CDR3 is TGTGCCACCAGCAGAGTGGGAGACAATCAGCCCCAGCATTTT. Protein: CATSRVGDNQPQHF.

The genes are TRBV20-1 and TRBJ2-7; D could derive from TRBD1 or TRBD2 (5 bases each). Germline CDR1 DFQATT, CDR2 SNEGSKA (reference sequence). This CDR3 is 14 amino acids long. V lost 2 bases to trimming and J lost 2 bases, with 13 bases between them. Here the CDR3 reads CSARPPGSAYEQYF. The DNA for the CDR3 is TGCAGTGCTAGACCTCCAGGGAGCGCCTACGAGCAGTACTTC.

The chain couples TRBV12-3 or TRBV12-4 to TRBJ2-1, with D perhaps matching TRBD2 (7 bases). Trimming shortened V by 3 bases and J by 8 bases, and 17 bases separated the two germline ends. CDR3 length: 15 amino acids. DNA for the CDR3: TGTGCCAGCAGTTTGGGGGCGGGAGTGAACTATGAGCAGTTCTTC. The encoded protein is CASSLGAGVNYEQFF.